The 23 T cell receptor beta chains below were found in one sample sequenced in a study of T cells in Graves' hyperthyroidism and ophthalmopathy (dated by TCRdb to about 2019). Preparation of the library involved multiplex PCR. Data came from an Illumina HiSeq 2000. TCR beta CDR3 regions were amplified from RNA transcripts. A first-round RT-PCR of the TCR CDR3 used the HTBI primer set with the Qiagen OneStep RT-PCR kit. The public reads were quality trimmed at Q25 with fastp and then assembled into clones with MiXCR by TCRdb, keeping productive beta chains. Every distinct CDR3 protein forms one entry, paired with its most common genes and DNA. The sample profile shows 400,000 to 550,000 distinct CDR3 sequences; approximately 15% of them were found once. About 17% of the sample rests with the top ten. The sequenced sample consisted of blood. These receptors originate from a young woman with Graves' hyperthyroidism.

Only a few counts were recorded for this clonotype. This chain joins TRBV20-1 and TRBJ1-5; no reliable D call. V was shortened by 1 base and J by 9 bases, with 13 bases between the two germline ends. Germline-derived CDR1 and CDR2 are DFQATT and SNEGSKA (reference sequence). This CDR3 has 13 residues. CDR3 nucleotides: TGCAGTGCTAGAGGCCCAATTACCGGGCCCCAGCATTTT. It specifies CSARGPITGPQHF.

This clonotype came up a few times. The chain has TRBV29-1 and TRBJ2-3; 9 positions agree with TRBD2. With 7 bases clipped from V and 8 bases from J, the junction kept 13 bases outside the gene matches. Germline V gene lookup returns CDR1 SQVTM and CDR2 ANQGSEA. The CDR3 contains 14 residues. Written as DNA, the CDR3 is TGCAGCGGTCGGGTAGCGGGAGCGGTAGGTACGCAGTATTTT. Amino acids: CSGRVAGAVGTQYF.

This clonotype came up a few times. The DNA of the CDR3 is TGTGCCAGCAGCCCTAGCGGGAGGGGGCTCTGGGAGCAGTACTTC. This codes for CASSPSGRGLWEQYF. V usage is TRBV6-1 and J usage is TRBJ2-7; 12 bases are shared with TRBD2. The CDR3 runs 15 residues. Germline V gives CDR1 MNHNS, CDR2 SASEGT. Unmatched junction bases numbered 10, after V lost 6 bases and J lost 7 bases.

Regarding this clonotype: A much more abundant neighbour one base away suggests this may be a read error. The chain has TRBV19 and TRBJ1-1; the D gene is possibly TRBD1 (6 bases). CDR3 length equals 13 residues. Germline assignment: CDR1 LNHDA and CDR2 SQIVND (reference sequence). The CDR3 region is CASTTFRDTEALF. The CDR3 DNA reads TGTGCCAGTACCACCTTCAGGGACACTGAAGCTCTCTTT.

V is TRBV20-1 and J is TRBJ2-5; 8 bases map to TRBD2. Germline CDR1 DFQATT, CDR2 SNEGSKA (reference sequence). The length of the CDR3 is 15 residues. V was clipped by 0 bases and J by 4 bases; unmatched bases: 7. CDR3 nucleotide sequence: TGCAGTGCTAGAGATGCGGCGGGAGGTGGAGAGACCCAGTACTTC. Amino acids: CSARDAAGGGETQYF.

This clonotype has a count of ten or more. The rearrangement uses TRBV10-3 and TRBJ1-2, with 10 bases that match TRBD1. CDR3 length: 13 residues. The ends lost 7 bases at V and 6 bases at J; junction bases unmatched: 5. Germline V gives CDR1 ENHRY, CDR2 SYGVKD. The CDR3 region has the DNA TGTGCCATCACTCCGGACAGGGGGAATGGCTACACCTTC. Its protein is CAITPDRGNGYTF.

This clonotype was recorded a few times. The chain uses TRBV6-2 or TRBV6-3 and TRBJ2-2; 8 positions agree with TRBD2. The CDR3 sequence is 15 residues long. The germline V gene has CDR1 MNHEY and CDR2 SVGEGT. V was pared by 5 bases and J by 3 bases, with 5 bases of the junction left unmatched. In DNA form, the CDR3 reads TGTGCCAGCAGTAGAACTAGCGGATACACCGGGGAGCTGTTTTTT. Amino acids: CASSRTSGYTGELFF.

This clonotype was found many times. The chain combines TRBV7-3 with TRBJ2-2, with 11 bases aligning to TRBD2. Germline CDR1 reads SGHTA; CDR2 reads FQGTGA. Trimming removed 5 bases from V and 1 base from J; junction bases left unmatched: 9. There are 18 residues in the CDR3. The DNA for the CDR3 is TGTGCCAGCAGCCCGAAGGGACTAGCGGAGATGAACACCGGGGAGCTGTTTTTT. Its translation is CASSPKGLAEMNTGELFF.

V and J are TRBV6-4 and TRBJ1-1, with TRBD1 as a possible D gene (5 bases). CDR1 is MRHNA, CDR2 SNTAGT, per germline. The CDR3 has 18 amino acids. V was pared by 1 base and J by 2 bases, with 20 bases between. The CDR3 region is CASSDYGQNLLGNTEAFF. The CDR3 DNA reads as TGTGCCAGCAGTGACTACGGACAAAATTTGCTTGGTAACACTGAAGCTTTCTTT.

This clonotype was counted at least ten times. This chain links TRBV11-3 with TRBJ2-1, with 8 bases aligning to TRBD1. The CDR3 spans 15 residues. Per germline, CDR1 SGHNT and CDR2 YENEEA. V dropped 5 bases and J dropped 4; count of bases not matched to a gene: 7. For the CDR3, the DNA is TGTGCCAGCAGCCCCCGACAGGGGATTTACAATGAGCAGTTCTTC. It codes for CASSPRQGIYNEQFF.

This clonotype has at least ten counts. J is TRBJ1-1 and V is TRBV28; D is undetermined. CDR1 MDHEN and CDR2 SYDVKM come from the germline V gene. Trimming stripped 7 bases from V and 2 bases from J, with 17 bases between. The CDR3 runs to 15 residues. CDR3 nucleotide sequence: TGTGCCAGCACCCAGTACCCGGGCATAAACACTGAAGCTTTCTTT. This encodes CASTQYPGINTEAFF.

This clonotype was detected many times. The chain employs TRBV12-3 or TRBV12-4 and TRBJ2-1; 8 bases map to TRBD2. Trimming removed 7 bases from V and 7 bases from J; junction bases left unmatched: 9. The CDR3 runs 14 residues. This chain's CDR3 is CASTDSGIGNEQFF. Written as DNA, the CDR3 is TGTGCCAGCACCGATAGCGGGATAGGGAATGAGCAGTTCTTC.

The V gene is TRBV5-1, the J gene TRBJ1-1; D is possibly TRBD1 (5 bases). Germline assignment: CDR1 SGHRS and CDR2 YFSETQ. Trimming pared 4 bases from V and 4 bases from J, leaving 14 bases between. The CDR3 runs to 14 residues. CDR3 protein: CASSRPERGTEAFF. CDR3 in DNA: TGCGCCAGCAGCCGACCAGAGAGGGGCACTGAAGCTTTCTTT.

This chain joins TRBV6-1 and TRBJ1-3; D remains ambiguous. The ends were cut back, 6 bases at V and 0 bases at J, with 12 bases in the middle. CDR1 and CDR2 (germline): MNHNS, SASEGT. The CDR3 runs 15 residues. CDR3: CASSLQAPSGNTIYF. Here the CDR3 DNA reads TGTGCCAGCAGCCTTCAGGCGCCCTCTGGAAACACCATATATTTT.

V usage is TRBV5-1 and J usage is TRBJ1-4, with a tentative D call TRBD1 (5 bases). Trimming pared 0 bases from V and 6 bases from J, leaving 12 bases between. This CDR3 region has 15 residues. Per germline, CDR1 SGHRS and CDR2 YFSETQ. Written as DNA, the CDR3 is TGCGCCAGCAGCTTGGAGGGGAAAAGGGATGAAAAACTGTTTTTT. This sequence encodes CASSLEGKRDEKLFF.

The chain uses TRBV28 and TRBJ2-2; D might be TRBD2 (5 bases). The germline V gene has CDR1 MDHEN and CDR2 SYDVKM. V was trimmed by 1 base and J by 0 bases, leaving 12 bases between them. This CDR3 region has 17 residues. The CDR3 sequence: CASSLSRGIANTGELFF. The DNA of the CDR3 is TGTGCCAGCAGTTTATCGAGAGGGATTGCGAACACCGGGGAGCTGTTTTTT.

The rearrangement uses TRBV29-1 and TRBJ2-2; D gene uncertain. CDR3 length equals 12 residues. CDR1 SQVTM and CDR2 ANQGSEA come from the germline V gene. V shed 8 bases and J shed 2 bases, with 9 bases lying between them. The CDR3 reads CSSGRNTGELFF. In nucleotides, the CDR3 is TGCAGCTCTGGAAGAAACACCGGGGAGCTGTTTTTT.

This clonotype turned up a few times. The chain employs TRBV29-1 and TRBJ1-5, with D possibly being TRBD1 (6 bases). V dropped 7 bases and J dropped 6 bases, with 16 bases sitting between them. The CDR3 is made up of 13 amino acids. Germline V gene data show CDR1 as SQVTM and CDR2 as ANQGSEA. The CDR3 nucleotides are TGCAGCGCCGAGGGGGGGGCAGGTCAGCCCCAGCATTTT. Protein product: CSAEGGAGQPQHF.

This clonotype was picked up many times. The V and J genes are TRBV11-2 and TRBJ2-2; perhaps TRBD1 as D (6 bases). This CDR3 has 14 residues. Germline V CDR1 and CDR2: SGHAT, FQNNGV. Trimming shortened V by 4 bases and J by 5 bases, and 11 bases separated the two germline ends. This CDR3 is CASSSDRITGELFF. CDR3 sequence (DNA): TGTGCCAGCAGCTCCGACAGGATTACCGGGGAGCTGTTTTTT.

This clonotype was recorded many times. V is TRBV11-2 and J is TRBJ2-7; 8 bases align to TRBD2. Germline V lookup: CDR1 SGHAT, CDR2 FQNNGV. The CDR3 contains 15 residues. The CDR3 reads CASSFGLALSNEQYV. In DNA form, the CDR3 reads TGTGCCAGCAGTTTCGGACTAGCACTCTCCAACGAGCAGTACGTC.

With respect to this clonotype: Since a much larger clone is just one base distant, this may be a read error. The gene calls are TRBV30 and TRBJ2-3; D could derive from TRBD1 or TRBD2 (5 bases each). The germline V gene has CDR1 GTSNPN and CDR2 SVGIG (reference sequence). This CDR3 comprises 16 residues. The ends were cut back, 3 bases at V and 10 bases at J, with 26 bases in the middle. The CDR3 DNA reads TGTGCCTGGAGCCTCCTAACCAGAGGGGTGGGGGATGCGCAGTATTTT. This codes for CAWSLLTRGVGDAQYF.

This clonotype was counted many times. V gene TRBV5-1 combines with J gene TRBJ1-1, with no clear D. The CDR3 spans 14 residues. Looked up from germline, CDR1 is SGHRS and CDR2 is YFSETQ. Trimming took off 0 bases at V and 0 bases at J, with 6 bases between the two ends. The CDR3 DNA sequence: TGCGCCAGCAGCTTGGAATCAGTGAACACTGAAGCTTTCTTT. Translation: CASSLESVNTEAFF.

This clonotype was counted a few times. J is TRBJ1-2 and V is TRBV28; no definite D call. The V gene's germline CDR1 is MDHEN and CDR2 SYDVKM. The length of the CDR3 is 13 residues. V was pared by 3 bases and J by 6 bases, with 11 bases between. Written as DNA, the CDR3 is TGTGCCAGCAGTTTTTCTGGGTCTAATGGCTACACCTTC. Protein sequence: CASSFSGSNGYTF.